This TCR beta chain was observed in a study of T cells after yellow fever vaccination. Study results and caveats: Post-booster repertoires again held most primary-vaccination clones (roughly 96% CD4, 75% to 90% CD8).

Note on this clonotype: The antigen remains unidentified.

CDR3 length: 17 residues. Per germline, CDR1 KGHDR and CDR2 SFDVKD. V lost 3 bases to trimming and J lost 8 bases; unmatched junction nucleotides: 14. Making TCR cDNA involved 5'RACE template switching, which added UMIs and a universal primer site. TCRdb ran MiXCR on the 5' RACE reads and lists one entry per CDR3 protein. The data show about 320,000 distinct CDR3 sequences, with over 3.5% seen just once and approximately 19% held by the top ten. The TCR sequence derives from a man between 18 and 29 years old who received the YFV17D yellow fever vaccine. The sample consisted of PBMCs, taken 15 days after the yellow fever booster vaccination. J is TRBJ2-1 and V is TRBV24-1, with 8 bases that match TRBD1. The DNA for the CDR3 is TGTGCCACCAGTGATCCGCATCGGTCAGGGGGCCTTGATGAGCAGTTCTTC. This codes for CATSDPHRSGGLDEQFF.